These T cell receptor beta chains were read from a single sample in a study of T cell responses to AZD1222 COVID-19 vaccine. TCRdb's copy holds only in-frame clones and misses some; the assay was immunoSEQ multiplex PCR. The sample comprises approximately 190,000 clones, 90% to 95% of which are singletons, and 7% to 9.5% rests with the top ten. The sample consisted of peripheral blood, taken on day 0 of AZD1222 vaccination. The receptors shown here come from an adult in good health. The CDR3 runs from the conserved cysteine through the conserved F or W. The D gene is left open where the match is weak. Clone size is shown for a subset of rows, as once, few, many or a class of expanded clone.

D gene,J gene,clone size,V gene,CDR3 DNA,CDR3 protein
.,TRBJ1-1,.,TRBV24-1,TGTGCCACCAGTGATGACCACACTGAAGCTTTCTTT,CATSDDHTEAFF
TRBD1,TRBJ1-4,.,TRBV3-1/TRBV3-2,TGTGCCAGCAGCCTGCGAGGGGGCCATGAAAAACTGTTTTTT,CASSLRGGHEKLFF
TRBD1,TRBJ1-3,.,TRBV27,TGTGCCAGCAGTATATCCGGGACAGGGGGTGGAAACACCATATATTTT,CASSISGTGGGNTIYF
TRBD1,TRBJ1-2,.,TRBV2,TGTGCCAGCAGTGAAGCCCGACAACAGGGGGCTTTCTATGGCTACACCTTC,CASSEARQQGAFYGYTF
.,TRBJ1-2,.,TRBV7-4,TGTGCCAGCAGCCTCACGCCTTTAAGGCCTGGCTACACCTTC,CASSLTPLRPGYTF
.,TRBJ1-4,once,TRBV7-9,TGTGCCAGCAGTTTCGGAGGAGTACAAGATGAAAAACTGTTTTTT,CASSFGGVQDEKLFF
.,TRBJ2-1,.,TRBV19,TGTGCCAGTGGCCGGGGAGCGTTCCGGTGGAGTGAGCAGTTCTTC,CASGRGAFRWSEQFF
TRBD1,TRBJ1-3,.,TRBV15,TGTGCCACCAGCACCCTAAGGATTACAGGGGGCGCGTCCGTATCTGGAAACACCATATATTTT,CATSTLRITGGASVSGNTIYF
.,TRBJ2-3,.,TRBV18,TGTGCCAGCTCACCACCCTCCGGGGTTAGCACAGATACGCAGTATTTT,CASSPPSGVSTDTQYF
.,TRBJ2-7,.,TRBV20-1,TGCAGTGCTAGAGGGGTGGACGAGCAGTACTTC,CSARGVDEQYF
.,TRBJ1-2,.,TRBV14,TGTGCCAGCAAAGCCGTGGGGGCGAGGGGCTACACCTTC,CASKAVGARGYTF
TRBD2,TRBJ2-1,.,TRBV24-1,TGTGCCACCAGTGTGCGACTAGCGGGAGTGGATGAGCAGTTCTTC,CATSVRLAGVDEQFF
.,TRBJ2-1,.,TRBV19,TGTGCCAGTAGTATTGCCAGGGTCGATGAGCAGTTCTTC,CASSIARVDEQFF
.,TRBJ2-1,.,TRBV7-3,TGTGCCAGCAGCTTAACGGGTAGTGAGCAGTTCTTC,CASSLTGSEQFF
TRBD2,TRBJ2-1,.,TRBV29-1,TGCAGCGTTAGGAATAGCGGGCTAAGGAATGAGCAGTTCTTC,CSVRNSGLRNEQFF
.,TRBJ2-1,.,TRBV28,TGTGCCAGCAGTCCCTCGGGTGGATACAATGAGCAGTTCTTC,CASSPSGGYNEQFF
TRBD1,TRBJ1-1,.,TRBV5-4,TGTGCCAGCAGTCAGGCAGGGGGCACTGAAGCTTTCTTT,CASSQAGGTEAFF
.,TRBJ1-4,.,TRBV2,TGTGCCAGCAGTCCGACTATGGCCTTCTCTAAAAAACTGTTTTTT,CASSPTMAFSKKLFF
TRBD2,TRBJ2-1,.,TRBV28,TGTGCCAGCAGCCTCACGGGACTAGCGGAAAATGAGCAGTTCTTC,CASSLTGLAENEQFF
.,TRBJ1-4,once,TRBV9,TGTGCCAGCAGCGTAGGAGGGACAAACGATCAAAAACTGTTTTTT,CASSVGGTNDQKLFF
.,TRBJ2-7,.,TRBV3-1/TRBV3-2,TGTGCCAGCAGCGTGGACAGACCAGACTACGAGCAGTACTTC,CASSVDRPDYEQYF
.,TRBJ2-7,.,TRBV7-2,TGTGCCAGCAGCCCCCAATGGGGGACGAGCGAGCAGTACTTC,CASSPQWGTSEQYF
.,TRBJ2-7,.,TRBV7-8,TGTGCCAGCAGCTCCGGGCCGAGCTACGAGCAGTACTTC,CASSSGPSYEQYF
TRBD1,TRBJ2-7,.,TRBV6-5,TGTGCCAGCAGCAGGACAGGGAGAGAAAAGCAGTACTTC,CASSRTGREKQYF
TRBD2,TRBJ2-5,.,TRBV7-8,TGTGCCAGCAGCTTACCTAGCGGGACTCAAGAGACCCAGTACTTC,CASSLPSGTQETQYF
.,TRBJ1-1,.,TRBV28,TGTGCCAGCAGTTTACGGACCGGCCACCTCAAGAACACTGAAGCTTTCTTT,CASSLRTGHLKNTEAFF
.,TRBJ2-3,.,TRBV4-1,TGCGCCAGCAGCCTTGGAGGAGATACGCAGTATTTT,CASSLGGDTQYF
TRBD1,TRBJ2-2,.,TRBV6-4,TGTGCCAGCAGCCCCGGGACAGTTGACACCGGGGAGCTGTTTTTT,CASSPGTVDTGELFF
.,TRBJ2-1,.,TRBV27,TGTGCCAGCAGTCCCCAGGGAACTTCCTACAATGAGCAGTTCTTC,CASSPQGTSYNEQFF
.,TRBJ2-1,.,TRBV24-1,TGTGCCACCAGTGATTTGGTAGCGGCTCGTAATGAGCAGTTCTTC,CATSDLVAARNEQFF
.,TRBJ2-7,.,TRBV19,TGTGCCAGTAGTATAGCACAGGGATCCGAGCAGTACTTC,CASSIAQGSEQYF
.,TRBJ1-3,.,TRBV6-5,TGTGCCAGCAGTTACTCCTCTGGAAACACCATATATTTT,CASSYSSGNTIYF
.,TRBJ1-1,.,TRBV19,TGTGCCAGTAGCCTGGTGGGCAGGGGCCGTAGCACTGAAGCTTTCTTT,CASSLVGRGRSTEAFF
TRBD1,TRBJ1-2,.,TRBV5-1,TGCGCCAGCAGCCCAGCAGGGGGCAAGGTTGATGGCTACACCTTC,CASSPAGGKVDGYTF
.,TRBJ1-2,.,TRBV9,TGTGCCAGCAGCTCAGCCAGCGGAAGGGGGAAGATAAATGGCTACACCTTC,CASSSASGRGKINGYTF
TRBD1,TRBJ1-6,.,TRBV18,TGTGCCAGCTCACAGGGGACAGGGGATTCACCCCTCCACTTT,CASSQGTGDSPLHF
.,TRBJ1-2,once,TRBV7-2,TGTGCCAGCAGCTTCTTCCGCTCGGATGGCTACACCTTC,CASSFFRSDGYTF
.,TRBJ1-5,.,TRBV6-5,TGTGCCAGCAGTCAGTTGGTTCAGCCCCAGCATTTT,CASSQLVQPQHF
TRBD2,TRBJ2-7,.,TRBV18,TGTGCCAGCTCACCTAGGACTAGCGGGAGCTACGAGCAGTACTTC,CASSPRTSGSYEQYF
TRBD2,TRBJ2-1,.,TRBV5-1,TGCGCCAGCAGCTTTAATAGCGGGAGTAGGAACAATGAGCAGTTCTTC,CASSFNSGSRNNEQFF
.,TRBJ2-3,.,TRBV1,TGCACCAGCAGCCAAGCGGGGCCAAATGTGAGCACAGATACGCAGTATTTT,CTSSQAGPNVSTDTQYF
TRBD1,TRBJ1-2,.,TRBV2,TGTGCCAGCAGTGGCATACAGGGGGCGCGTGGCTATGGCTACACCTTC,CASSGIQGARGYGYTF
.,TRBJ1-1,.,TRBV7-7,TGTGCTAGCAGCTCTAGACAGAACACTGAAGCTTTCTTT,CASSSRQNTEAFF
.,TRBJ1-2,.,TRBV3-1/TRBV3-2,TGTGCCAGCAGCCAAGATGTCCTCTATGGCTACACCTTC,CASSQDVLYGYTF
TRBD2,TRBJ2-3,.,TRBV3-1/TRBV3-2,TGTGCCAGCAGCCAAGAAGTAGCGGGAGGGGAACGGTATTTT,CASSQEVAGGERYF
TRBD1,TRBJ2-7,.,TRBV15,TGTGCCACCAGCAAGGGACAGGCAACCAACGAGCAGTACTTC,CATSKGQATNEQYF